Listed below are T cell receptor beta chains from one sample, sequenced in a study of T cells in Graves' hyperthyroidism and ophthalmopathy. TCRdb passed the multiplex PCR reads through MiXCR, listing each CDR3 protein once. The table includes about half a million distinct CDR3 sequences, 15% to 20% detected once. Sequencing input: blood. The receptors derive from a man in his forties or fifties with Graves' ophthalmopathy. Both conserved end residues are part of each CDR3. Fields, in order: J gene, V gene, D gene, clone size, CDR3 DNA, CDR3 protein. A D gene is named only where the DNA matches it firmly. Clone size is not always given. Where it is, it says once, few, many or a class for expanded clones.

TRBJ2-7 | TRBV7-9 | - | many | TGTGCCAGCAGCTTAGTTGACAACTACGAGCAGTACTTC | CASSLVDNYEQYF
TRBJ2-3 | TRBV20-1 | TRBD1 | many | TGCAGTGCTAGAGAGGGACAGGGGTTCGCAGATACGCAGTATTTT | CSAREGQGFADTQYF
TRBJ2-2 | TRBV19 | - | - | TGTGCCAGTACCCCCTTAAACCCTAGCCCCGGGGAGCTGTTTTTT | CASTPLNPSPGELFF
TRBJ1-1 | TRBV4-2 | - | - | TGTGCCAGCAGCCGCGGGGGGGGGCAAGGTCTATTATCGAACACTGAAGCTTTCTTT | CASSRGGGQGLLSNTEAFF
TRBJ1-5 | TRBV12-3/TRBV12-4 | - | - | TGTGCCAGCAGTTTTTGGGTGGGGGAAGCCAATCAGCCCCAGCATTTT | CASSFWVGEANQPQHF
TRBJ2-4 | TRBV6-2/TRBV6-3 | TRBD1 | - | TGTGCCAGCAGTTGGGACAGGGGCAACCTAGCCAAAAACATTCAGTACTTC | CASSWDRGNLAKNIQYF
TRBJ2-7 | TRBV13 | TRBD1 | few | TGTGCCAGCAGGCCTACAGGGGGCTCCTACGAGCAGTACTTC | CASRPTGGSYEQYF
TRBJ2-7 | TRBV7-8 | TRBD1 | - | TGTGCCAGCAGCGTCCGGGACAGGTTCTACGAGCAGTACTTC | CASSVRDRFYEQYF
TRBJ2-5 | TRBV20-1 | - | many | TGCAGTGCCCGAAGGAGGGGCCAAGAGACCCAGTACTTC | CSARRRGQETQYF
TRBJ2-3 | TRBV29-1 | - | - | TGCAGCATTGACGGGACTGGGGCAGGGGATACGCAGTATTTT | CSIDGTGAGDTQYF
TRBJ2-7 | TRBV28 | - | many | TGTGCCAGCAGTTTTAATCGGGAATACGAGCAGTACTTC | CASSFNREYEQYF
TRBJ2-5 | TRBV9 | - | - | TGTGCCAGCAGCTCCCGTGGGACACCCCAAGAGACCCAGTACTTC | CASSSRGTPQETQYF
TRBJ2-7 | TRBV20-1 | - | few | TGCAGTGCTATCCCTCAGGTTTTTCCGTACGAGCAGTACTTC | CSAIPQVFPYEQYF
TRBJ2-7 | TRBV29-1 | TRBD1 | few | TGCAGCGCTCGACAGGGAACCTCCTACGAGCAGTACTTC | CSARQGTSYEQYF
TRBJ2-7 | TRBV6-1 | TRBD1 | - | TGTGCCTTACAGTCGGGACAGAATATCCACGAGCAGTACTTC | CALQSGQNIHEQYF
TRBJ1-4 | TRBV11-2 | - | many | TGTGCCAGCAGCTTAGCGGGAGGTTGGGTCGATGAAAAACTGTTTTTT | CASSLAGGWVDEKLFF
TRBJ2-3 | TRBV5-1 | TRBD2 | - | TGCGCCAGCAGTTCTTATAGCGGGAGAAATACGCAGTATTTT | CASSSYSGRNTQYF
TRBJ2-1 | TRBV5-1 | - | few | TGCGCCAGCAGCTTGGTAGGCTCGCTCTCCTACAATGAGCAGTTCTTC | CASSLVGSLSYNEQFF
TRBJ2-3 | TRBV5-1 | TRBD1 | few | TGCGCCAGCAGTTTTGTAGGACAGGGCACAGATACGCAGTATTTT | CASSFVGQGTDTQYF
TRBJ2-7 | TRBV18 | - | few | TGTGCCAGCTCCCAACAAGCACCGACAATAGCCTACGAGCAGTACTTC | CASSQQAPTIAYEQYF
TRBJ1-2 | TRBV7-9 | - | few | TGTGCCAGCAGCTTAGCTTCGGGAAATGGCTACACCTTC | CASSLASGNGYTF
TRBJ2-2 | TRBV3-1 | - | - | TGTGCCAGCACCACATCGGGAAGCGGGAACACCGGGGAGCTGTTTTTT | CASTTSGSGNTGELFF
TRBJ2-7 | TRBV6-1 | TRBD1 | - | TGTGCCAGCAAAACTAACAGGGGGTCGGGCGAGCAGTACTTC | CASKTNRGSGEQYF
TRBJ1-1 | TRBV29-1 | - | - | TGCAGCGCTTCGAGGCGGTACACTGAAGCTTTCTTT | CSASRRYTEAFF
TRBJ2-1 | TRBV7-9 | TRBD1 | - | TGTGCCAGCAGCTCCGGGACAGGGGGATCCATTCTCTACAATGAGCAGTTCTTC | CASSSGTGGSILYNEQFF
TRBJ2-2 | TRBV15 | - | few | TGTGCCACCAGCTCCCGTTGGCGGGCCTCGAACACCGGGGAGCTGTTTTTT | CATSSRWRASNTGELFF
TRBJ2-3 | TRBV11-2 | TRBD2 | - | TGTGCCAGCAGCTTTAGAGTTCCGCGACTAGCGGCGCCGCATACGCAGTATTTT | CASSFRVPRLAAPHTQYF
TRBJ2-3 | TRBV20-1 | TRBD2 | many | TGCAGTGCTTCCACGGCGGGGGGCATATATACGCAGTATTTT | CSASTAGGIYTQYF
TRBJ2-1 | TRBV7-2 | TRBD2 | many | TGTGCCAGCAGCTCACGCACAACGGGACTAGCGCTTGAGCAGTTCTTC | CASSSRTTGLALEQFF
TRBJ2-5 | TRBV29-1 | - | - | TGCAGCGTTGGGACCCATCCGGCGGAGACCCAGTACTTC | CSVGTHPAETQYF
TRBJ1-1 | TRBV28 | - | - | TGTGCCAGCAGTTCCCCAGGGCGGACATATTCGACTTTCTTT | CASSSPGRTYSTFF
TRBJ2-1 | TRBV5-1 | - | few | TGCGCCAGCAGCAGCGGTCCAGGTCTCGCGAATGAGCAGTTCTTC | CASSSGPGLANEQFF
TRBJ1-1 | TRBV12-5 | - | many | TGTGCTAGTGGTTTGGGGGGCCCCCGGGGTGAAGCTTTCTTT | CASGLGGPRGEAFF
TRBJ2-7 | TRBV7-6 | - | - | TGTGCCAGCAGCTTAGGAGAAGGGATAGTCCCCTACGAGCAGTACTTC | CASSLGEGIVPYEQYF
TRBJ2-2 | TRBV6-1 | TRBD1 | many | TGTGCCAGCAAAGGACAGGGGAGTAACACCGGGGAGCTGTTTTTT | CASKGQGSNTGELFF
TRBJ1-4 | TRBV5-1 | - | many | TGCGCCAGCAGCACCCTCCGGGACCCCGAGGAAAAACTGTTTTTT | CASSTLRDPEEKLFF
TRBJ1-2 | TRBV11-2 | - | few | TGTGCCAGCAGCTTAGCTGTAGGGATCTATGGCTACACCTTC | CASSLAVGIYGYTF
TRBJ2-5 | TRBV19 | - | few | TGTGCCAGTAGTATGGAGAGACAAGAGACCCAGTACTTC | CASSMERQETQYF
TRBJ1-1 | TRBV2 | TRBD1 | - | TGTGCCAGCAGACCCCGGACAGGGGGCACTGAAGCTTTCTTT | CASRPRTGGTEAFF
TRBJ2-3 | TRBV7-9 | TRBD2 | few | TGTGCCAGCAGCTTTAGAGCGGGAGCGGCAGATACGCAGTATTTT | CASSFRAGAADTQYF
TRBJ2-1 | TRBV2 | - | - | TGTGCCAGCAGTGACGCCCCCGACTCGCCCGGTGAGCAGTTCTTC | CASSDAPDSPGEQFF
TRBJ1-1 | TRBV5-1 | - | - | TGCGCCAGCAGCCCCGGAGGTGGATTGAACACTGAATCTTTCTTT | CASSPGGGLNTESFF
TRBJ2-7 | TRBV6-5 | - | few | TGTGCCAGCAGTTACTCGAAAAGTAGCGAGCAGTACTTC | CASSYSKSSEQYF
TRBJ1-1 | TRBV9 | TRBD1 | - | TGTGCCAGCAGCCCCCTAGGCGGAACCGGGACAGGGGGTCAAAACACTGAAGCTTTCTTT | CASSPLGGTGTGGQNTEAFF
TRBJ1-1 | TRBV12-3/TRBV12-4 | - | many | TGTGCCAGCTCAAAAACGGAAGAGTACACTGAAGCTTTCTTT | CASSKTEEYTEAFF
TRBJ2-7 | TRBV7-9 | - | - | TGTGCCAGCAGCTCAACCGGGGCGGAATACGAGCAGTACTTC | CASSSTGAEYEQYF
TRBJ2-5 | TRBV10-3 | TRBD2 | few | TGTGCCATCAGTGAGTCAGCGGGAGGAGAGACCCAGTACTTC | CAISESAGGETQYF
TRBJ2-4 | TRBV3-1 | - | many | TGTGCCAGCAGCCCCCCCTGGGGGGCAAACATTCAGTACTTC | CASSPPWGANIQYF
TRBJ2-5 | TRBV2 | - | - | TGTGCCAGCAGTCCAGGGGACGAAGAGACCCAGTACTTC | CASSPGDEETQYF
TRBJ2-1 | TRBV27 | - | many | TGTGCCAGCGCCTGGGGCTCCAGCTCCTACAATGAGCAGTTCTTC | CASAWGSSSYNEQFF
TRBJ1-4 | TRBV7-9 | - | - | TGTGCCAGCAGCCCTGGACAGAAACTAAATGAAAAACTGTTTTTT | CASSPGQKLNEKLFF
TRBJ2-5 | TRBV10-3 | - | - | TGTGCCATCAGTGACATCCAAGAGACCCAGTACTTC | CAISDIQETQYF
TRBJ1-3 | TRBV5-1 | - | - | TGCGCCAGCAGCCAAGGGGGTGACTCTGGAAACACCATATATTTT | CASSQGGDSGNTIYF
TRBJ2-5 | TRBV4-3 | - | few | TGCGCCAGCAGCCAAGTGGGAGAGGAAGAGACCCAGTACTTC | CASSQVGEEETQYF
TRBJ1-1 | TRBV30 | TRBD1 | many | TGTGCCTGGAGTAGTATCGGAGGGTGGGACAGACAGAACACTGAAGCTTTCTTT | CAWSSIGGWDRQNTEAFF